This T cell receptor beta chain was identified during a study of blood T cell repertoires in COVID-19 (dated by TCRdb to 2018 to 2021). Regarding the complete study: The collaborator samples originated in the United States, Italy and Spain and spanned the acute and convalescent phases of COVID-19. The prospective study material was composed of cDNA or gDNA derived from T cells, B-cell-depleted T cells, or PBMCs. Deeply sampled blood TCRbeta repertoires from subjects exposed to, actively infected with, or recovered from COVID-19 were included in the dataset. The repertoires were released in a freely available public database intended as a resource for research on the immune response to SARS-CoV-2. Samples were obtained from the ongoing ImmuneRACE study (first 160 participants) and from over 1,000 subjects provided by 6 global collaborators. Sample metadata almost always included a de-identified subject ID, COVID-19 status, age in years and sex. HLA class I and class II types, where available, came from metadata supplied by the sample provider rather than from assay-based typing. Results and caveats for the whole study, not just this receptor: The amount of clinical and demographic metadata varied by source and participant and was provided uncurated.

CDR1 and CDR2 are read off the germline V gene as ENHRY and SYGVKD. V gives up 6 bases and J gives up 0 bases, and the segment between their germline ends measures 11 bases. The CDR3 covers 14 residues, taking in both the cysteine and the phenylalanine. CDR3 DNA only is kept here, 42 bases in frame from base 1. On this clone: Its antigen remains undetermined. The sample holds no much larger clone one base away, and base qualities are not on file.

TCRbeta CDR3 regions were amplified from genomic DNA by means of the immunoSEQ Assay, a bias-controlled multiplex PCR. The study's own analysis went as follows. The number of nucleated cells in each sample was estimated by amplification of reference gene primers within the assay. Sequence reads were collapsed and filtered to measure the absolute abundance of every unique TCRbeta CDR3 rearrangement. For each sample, productive Simpson clonality was calculated as the square root of Simpson's diversity index over productive rearrangements. TCRdb carries this immuneACCESS record with in-frame sequences only. Its versions omit some clonotypes, under half of them owing to an unresolved V gene in the studies checked, with the rest unexplained. V and J calls plus clone size are reproduced from that table; the DNA served to infer D and trimming. The sample table shows approximately 210,000 clones, and approximately 90% are seen once. Jointly, the top ten make up about 5% of the sample.

Collaborating institutions collected whole blood in K2EDTA tubes following their own protocols. Collaborator samples were shipped for TCRbeta analysis as frozen whole blood, isolated PBMCs, or DNA extracted from either sample type. This receptor was obtained from a middle-aged woman with acute or convalescent COVID-19. The V and J genes are TRBV10-3 and TRBJ1-1; the D gene cannot be resolved reliably. The sequencing sample was made of peripheral blood. The nucleotides are TGTGCCATCAGGCAGGAGGCCCTGAACACTGAAGCTTTCTTT. This yields the protein CAIRQEALNTEAFF.